Below, 13 T cell receptor beta chains from the same sample are listed, as sequenced in a study of T cells after yellow fever vaccination. Via MiXCR, TCRdb re-called the 5' RACE reads, giving one row per CDR3 protein. The sample records 300,000 to 400,000 distinct CDR3 sequences, approximately 12% being singletons. Here the sequenced sample was CD4+ T cells sorted from PBMCs, taken 15 days after the yellow fever booster vaccination. The receptors come from a man younger than 35 who received the YFV17D yellow fever vaccine.

The chain employs TRBV19 and TRBJ1-5; D not resolved. V was pared by 3 bases and J by 2 bases, with 11 bases between. The CDR3 covers 15 residues. Germline V gene lookup returns CDR1 LNHDA and CDR2 SQIVND (reference sequence). This CDR3 is CASSIRSDGNQPQHF. The CDR3, as DNA: TGTGCCAGTAGTATCAGGTCGGATGGCAATCAGCCCCAGCATTTT.

The chain couples TRBV12-3 or TRBV12-4 to TRBJ2-5, with D unclear. Trimming pared 6 bases from V and 5 bases from J, leaving 13 bases between. CDR3 length: 13 residues. The DNA for the CDR3 is TGTGCCAGCAGGGCAGGCAGTGGGGAGACCCAGTACTTC. As protein: CASRAGSGETQYF.

The genes are TRBV4-2 and TRBJ1-1, with no clear D. Trimming cost V 2 bases and J 1 base, with 11 bases left between them. Germline V lookup: CDR1 LGHNA, CDR2 YNFKEQ. The CDR3 spans 15 residues. Here the CDR3 reads CASSQPDRPNTEAFF. For the CDR3, the DNA is TGTGCCAGCAGCCAACCGGACCGACCGAACACTGAAGCTTTCTTT.

The sample holds a few counts of this clonotype. The V and J genes are TRBV7-3 and TRBJ2-2; perhaps TRBD2 as D (7 bases). The CDR3 covers 17 residues. V lost 5 bases and J lost 5, with 21 bases in between. The germline CDR1 and CDR2 sequences are SGHTA and FQGTGA. CDR3: CASSPNPRGAVTGELFF. The CDR3 nucleotides are TGTGCCAGCAGCCCAAACCCCCGGGGGGCCGTAACCGGGGAGCTGTTTTTT.

The rearrangement joins TRBV20-1 to TRBJ1-2; 9 bases match TRBD1. CDR1 and CDR2 (germline): DFQATT, SNEGSKA (reference sequence). CDR3 length: 14 residues. J gave up 5 bases and V 0 bases, and 4 bases lay outside the gene matches. The chain's CDR3 is CSARETGGPYGYTF. CDR3 nucleotide sequence: TGCAGTGCTAGAGAGACAGGGGGGCCATATGGCTACACCTTC.

The rearrangement uses TRBV24-1 and TRBJ2-7; D unclear. V was trimmed by 3 bases and J by 6 bases, leaving 8 bases between them. Looked up from germline, CDR1 is KGHDR and CDR2 is SFDVKD. The CDR3 covers 12 residues. In DNA form, the CDR3 reads TGTGCCACCAGTGATCCCCATGGCGAGCAGTACTTC. This codes for CATSDPHGEQYF.

This clonotype occurred a few times. The chain is built from TRBV10-3 and TRBJ2-3; the match to TRBD2 covers 12 bases. The V gene end was trimmed by 1 base and the J gene end by 2 bases; junction bases not matched to a gene: 13. The CDR3 contains 20 residues. Per the germline V gene, CDR1 is ENHRY and CDR2 is SYGVKD. In DNA, the CDR3 is TGTGCCATCAGTGAGTTTTTCGATTCGACTAGCGGGGGACCCACAGATACGCAGTATTTT. This gives the protein CAISEFFDSTSGGPTDTQYF.

This clonotype was counted a few times. The V gene is TRBV29-1, the J gene TRBJ2-7; D possibly corresponds to TRBD1 (5 bases). V lost 1 base, J lost 0 bases, and 7 bases lay in between. Germline CDR1 is SQVTM and CDR2 is ANQGSEA. CDR3 length equals 13 residues. The CDR3 sequence: CSVEGGVSYEQYF. CDR3 coding DNA: TGCAGCGTTGAAGGGGGCGTCTCCTACGAGCAGTACTTC.

There are many counts of this clonotype. The rearrangement links TRBV5-5 to TRBJ1-1; D gene ambiguous. CDR1 is SGHKS and CDR2 is YYEKEE in the germline V gene (reference sequence). The CDR3 spans 14 residues. The CDR3 sequence is CAAGRDFMNTEAFF. The DNA for the CDR3 is TGTGCAGCGGGGAGAGACTTCATGAACACTGAAGCTTTCTTT.

This clonotype was recorded a few times. The chain couples TRBV19 to TRBJ1-5; D is possibly TRBD1 (6 bases). The V end lost 2 bases, the J end lost 1 base, and 6 bases lay between the germline ends. CDR3 length equals 14 residues. CDR1 and CDR2 from the germline V gene are LNHDA and SQIVND (reference sequence). This CDR3 is CASSIQGSNQPQHF. CDR3 in DNA: TGTGCCAGTAGTATACAGGGGAGCAATCAGCCCCAGCATTTT.

This clonotype has at least ten counts. The rearrangement links TRBV20-1 to TRBJ2-2; 7 positions agree with TRBD2. This CDR3 is 14 amino acids long. Germline CDR1 is DFQATT and CDR2 is SNEGSKA (reference sequence). The V and J ends lost 5 bases and 0 bases, in that order; junction bases with no gene match: 3. The CDR3 loop reads CSALAETNTGELFF. The DNA for the CDR3 is TGCAGTGCTCTAGCGGAGACGAACACCGGGGAGCTGTTTTTT.

This clonotype has at least ten counts. The chain links TRBV11-2 to TRBJ2-1; TRBD2 agrees at 15 bases. This CDR3 contains 15 residues. With V trimmed by 1 base and J by 10 bases, 2 bases remained unmatched. Germline V CDR1 and CDR2: SGHAT, FQNNGV. CDR3 region: CASSLGTSGGAEQFF. CDR3 DNA sequence: TGTGCCAGCAGCTTAGGGACTAGCGGGGGGGCCGAGCAGTTCTTC.

This clonotype was picked up a small number of times. V usage is TRBV12-3 or TRBV12-4 and J usage is TRBJ2-7, with D perhaps TRBD1 or TRBD2 (5 bases each). Trimming took 6 bases from V and 1 from J, leaving 13 bases between them. The CDR3 covers 14 residues. In DNA, the CDR3 is TGTGCCAGCAGCCGCGTGAGGGGTTCCTACGAGCAGTACTTC. As protein: CASSRVRGSYEQYF.